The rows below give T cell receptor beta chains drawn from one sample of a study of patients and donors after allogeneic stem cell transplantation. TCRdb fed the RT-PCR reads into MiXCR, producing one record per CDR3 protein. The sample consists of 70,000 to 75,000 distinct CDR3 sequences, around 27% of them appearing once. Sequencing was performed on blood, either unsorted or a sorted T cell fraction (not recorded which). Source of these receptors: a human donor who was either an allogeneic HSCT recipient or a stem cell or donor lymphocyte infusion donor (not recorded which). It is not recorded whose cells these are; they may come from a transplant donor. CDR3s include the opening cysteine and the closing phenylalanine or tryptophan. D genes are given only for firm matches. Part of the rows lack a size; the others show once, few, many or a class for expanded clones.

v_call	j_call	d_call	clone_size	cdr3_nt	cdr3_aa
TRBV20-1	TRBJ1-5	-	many	TGCAGTGCTATACCATGGAGCAAACACCAGGATCAGCCCCAGCATTTT	CSAIPWSKHQDQPQHF
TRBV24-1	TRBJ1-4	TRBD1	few	TGTGCCACCAGTGATGACAGGGATGGTAGTAATGAAAAACTGTTTTTT	CATSDDRDGSNEKLFF
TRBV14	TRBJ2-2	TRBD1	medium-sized	TGTGCCAGCAGCCAAGATATGCGCAGGGGGCTTGTCGGGGAGCTGTTTTTT	CASSQDMRRGLVGELFF
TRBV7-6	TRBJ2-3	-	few	TGTGCCAGCATACCTCACCAGGGGACTTGGTTGCAGTATTTT	CASIPHQGTWLQYF
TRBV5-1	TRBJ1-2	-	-	TGCGCCAGCAGCTTGGATGTTCCCACACGGGGTACGGTCTATGGCTACACCTTC	CASSLDVPTRGTVYGYTF
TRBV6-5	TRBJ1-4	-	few	TGTGCCAGCAGTCAGGGCCGCGTAGGGGAAAAACTGTTTTTT	CASSQGRVGEKLFF
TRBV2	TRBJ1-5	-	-	TGTGCCAGCAGTGACGTGGTGAGCAATCAGCCCCAGCATTTT	CASSDVVSNQPQHF
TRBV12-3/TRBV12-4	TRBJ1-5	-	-	TGTGCCAGCAGTTCCCTTGGGAAAGCCGTCAATCAGCCCCAGCATTTT	CASSSLGKAVNQPQHF
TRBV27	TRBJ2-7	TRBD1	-	TGTGCCAGCAGTTTACTGGACAGGCAATTCGAGCAGTACTTC	CASSLLDRQFEQYF
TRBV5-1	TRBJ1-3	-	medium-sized	TGCGCCAGCAGCACTTTCTCTGGAAACACCATATATTTT	CASSTFSGNTIYF
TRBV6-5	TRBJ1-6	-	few	TGTGCCAGCAGTTGGGATGAGGTTGCGAGATATAATTCACCCCTCCACTTT	CASSWDEVARYNSPLHF
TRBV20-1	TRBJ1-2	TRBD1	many	TGCAGTGCTGGACAGGGGGCCAACTATGGCTACACCTTC	CSAGQGANYGYTF
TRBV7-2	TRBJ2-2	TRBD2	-	TGTGCCAGCAGCCCCCAGATGACTAGCGGCACCGGGGAGCTGTTTTTT	CASSPQMTSGTGELFF
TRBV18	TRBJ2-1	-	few	TGTGCCAGCTCACCGGTTGGGCTATCCGAGCAGTTCTTC	CASSPVGLSEQFF
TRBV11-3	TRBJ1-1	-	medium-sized	TGTGCCAGCAGCTTCGTTCCGGACACTGAAGCTTTCTTT	CASSFVPDTEAFF
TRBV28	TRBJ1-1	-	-	TGTGCCAGCAGTCGGGGGCTCGGGACCATGAACACTGAAGCTTTCTTT	CASSRGLGTMNTEAFF
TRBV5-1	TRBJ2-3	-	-	TGCGCCAGCAGCTTGGTGTTGGCTAGCACAGATACGCAGTATTTT	CASSLVLASTDTQYF
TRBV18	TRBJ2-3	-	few	TGTGCCAGCTCACCAGTAGGGTCCCCAGATACGCAGTATTTT	CASSPVGSPDTQYF
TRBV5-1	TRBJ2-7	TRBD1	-	TGCGCCAGCAGCCCCGGGGACAGGCTTGGCCACGAGCAGTACTTC	CASSPGDRLGHEQYF
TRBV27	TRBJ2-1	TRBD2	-	TGTGCCAGCCGGGGGGGGCTTTATGAGCAGTTCTTC	CASRGGLYEQFF
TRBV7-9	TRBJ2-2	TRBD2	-	TGTGCCAGCAGCTTAGTTTCTCTTCTAGGGAGGGCGAGCACCGGGGAGCTGTTTTTT	CASSLVSLLGRASTGELFF
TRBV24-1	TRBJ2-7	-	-	TGTGCCACCAGTGATTTCTACGAGCAGTACTTC	CATSDFYEQYF
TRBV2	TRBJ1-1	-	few	TGTGCCAGCAGTGAAGCCAGGGGAAACACTGAAGCTTTCTTT	CASSEARGNTEAFF
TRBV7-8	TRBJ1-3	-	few	TGTGCCAGCAGCTTAGGGACGGAGGGAAACACCATATATTTT	CASSLGTEGNTIYF
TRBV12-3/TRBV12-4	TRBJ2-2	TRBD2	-	TGTGCCAGCAGGGGGGGACTAGTTGCGAACACCGGGGAGCTGTTTTTT	CASRGGLVANTGELFF
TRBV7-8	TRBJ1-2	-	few	TGTGCCAGCAGCTTAGCGCTTCTTAAGGCCCTTGACTATGGCTACACCTTC	CASSLALLKALDYGYTF
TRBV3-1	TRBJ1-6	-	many	TGTGCCACTTCAGGGAATTCACCCCTCCACTTT	CATSGNSPLHF
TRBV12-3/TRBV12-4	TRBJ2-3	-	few	TGTGCCAGCACCCCAACCCCCACAGATACGCAGTATTTT	CASTPTPTDTQYF
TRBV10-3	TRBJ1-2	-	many	TGTGCCATCAGTGCTCCGGACGTTGGGGACTATGGCTACACCTTC	CAISAPDVGDYGYTF